This TCR beta chain was identified in a study of blood T cells in healthy people across ages. Primed by a sample-barcoded 5' primer and a J-beta primer mix, a second PCR proceeded for roughly 7 to 12 cycles. Each CDR3 protein gets one entry after TCRdb re-called the 5' RACE reads with MiXCR. The table lists over 600,000 distinct CDR3 sequences, over 40% of them singletons. The junction had 8 bases not matched to a gene; V was cut back by 6 bases and J by 8 bases. The CDR3 is made up of 13 amino acids. CDR1 and CDR2 (germline): MDHEN, SYDVKM. As for this clonotype: Antigen: not known.

Findings of the study overall: Fewer expanded clones and more diversity marked long-lived versus aged donors. There was no known CMV status for donors, so expanded clonotype changes were possibly confounded. With naive T cell percentage, TCR beta diversity showed a strong correlation.

This receptor was taken from a man at least 80 years old in good health. J is TRBJ1-2 and V is TRBV28; TRBD1 matches 8 bases. What was sequenced was blood. CDR3 in DNA: TGTGCCAGCAGCCCCAGGGGGCAAAACGGCTACACCTTC. Its protein is CASSPRGQNGYTF.